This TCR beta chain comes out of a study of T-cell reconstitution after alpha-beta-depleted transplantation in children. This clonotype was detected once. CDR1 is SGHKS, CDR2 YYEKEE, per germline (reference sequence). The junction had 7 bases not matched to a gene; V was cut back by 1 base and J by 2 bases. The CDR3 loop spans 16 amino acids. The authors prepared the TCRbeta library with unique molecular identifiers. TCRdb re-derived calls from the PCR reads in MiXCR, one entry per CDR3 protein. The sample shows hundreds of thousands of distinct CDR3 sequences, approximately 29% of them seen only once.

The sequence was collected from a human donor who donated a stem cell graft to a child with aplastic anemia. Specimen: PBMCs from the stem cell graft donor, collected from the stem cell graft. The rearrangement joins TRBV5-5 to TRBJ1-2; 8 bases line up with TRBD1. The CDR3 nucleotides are TGTGCCAGCAGCTTGATGGCAGGGGGCCTGAACTATGGCTACACCTTC. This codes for CASSLMAGGLNYGYTF.